This T cell receptor beta chain was recovered during a study of T cell responses to AZD1222 COVID-19 vaccine (dated by TCRdb to the early 2020s). Looking at the study overall: AZD1222 recipients with second doses at about 4 weeks or about 12 weeks were pooled, because spike-specific TCR depth and breadth did not differ between schedules. TCR sequencing was performed for more than 230 trial participants, of whom around 200 were given two doses of AZD1222 and around 25 were given two doses of MenACWY control vaccine. Trial participants were enrolled by age into 18-55, 56-69 and 70-plus year subgroups, with about 150, 28 and 57 TCR-sequenced participants respectively.

In light of the paper, this sample's time point label describes: baseline before first vaccination. The vaccinee samples were drawn from two UK trials, COV001 and COV002, one of which was a single-blind randomized controlled phase 2/3 trial testing AZD1222 (ChAdOx1 nCoV-19) in healthy adults. For TCRbeta chain sequencing, PBMC samples from trial participants were taken at day 0 and at day 28 after the second dose. Concerning this clone: Its antigen specificity is not known. Per-nucleotide qualities are absent, and no much larger clonotype sits a single base away.

The CDR3 runs 15 amino acids, cysteine and phenylalanine included. Left in the record is the CDR3 DNA by itself, 45 bases read in frame from the first base. Based on the germline V gene, the CDR1 and CDR2 sequences are LGHNT and FRNRAP. Trimming removed 0 bases from V and 2 bases from J, leaving 11 bases between the germline ends. The CDR3 regions of human TCRbeta chains were subjected to immunosequencing. As for the authors' bioinformatics: Repertoire TCRs were matched against a reference library of SARS-CoV-2-specific TCRs generated with the MIRA antigen-specificity platform. Breadth was defined as the fraction of unique TCRs that were SARS-CoV-2-associated. Depth was defined as the fraction of total T cells that were SARS-CoV-2-associated. Using the MIRA data, each spike-specific TCR was mapped to the spike region that the TCR reacts to and placed in a CD4 or CD8 class. Log10-transformed breadth and depth values were compared by one-way ANOVA with Sidak's multiple comparisons tests. TCRdb limited this immuneACCESS table to in-frame rearrangements with V and J called. A share of clones is missing; checked studies link under half to unresolved V genes, and the rest is unexplained. V and J calls and clone size are copied from that table; D and trimming were computed from the DNA. This sample has 150,000 to 200,000 clones in its table, and roughly 94% of those were observed once. The top ten clonotypes cover about 0.6% of the sample.

What the study reported, not specific to this receptor: Participants were mostly white British, with more females than males. The authors suggested clonal diversity may have been underestimated. The 56-69-year group was small, and its depth increase did not reach significance, likely because of low power. Because no samples from the day 14 peak response were available, repertoires could be characterized only after the peak T cell response. Only five or six AZD1222 recipients were SARS-CoV-2 seropositive at baseline, limiting conclusions about previously exposed vaccinees. Spike-specific TCR breadth and depth rose significantly after two AZD1222 doses compared with day 0 and with MenACWY recipients. Epitopes outside the regions mutated in the B.1.351 and B.1.1.7 variants were reportedly recognized by nearly half of the unique spike-specific TCRs. CD4 TCRs associated with the vaccine covered the entire spike protein, and the dominant responses were in regions 160-218 and 743-854.

This receptor was obtained from an adult in good health. The source was peripheral blood, collected on day 0 of AZD1222 vaccination. The chain is assembled from TRBV12-5 and TRBJ2-7; D gene: possibly TRBD1, on 8 matching bases. The DNA sequence follows: TGTGCTAGTGGTTTGGTACAGGGGGGGCCCTACGAGCAGTACTTC. This yields the protein CASGLVQGGPYEQYF.